The T cell receptor beta chain under discussion was sequenced for a study of OX40 agonist ivuxolimab in advanced cancers. On the study more broadly: Partial response was recorded in three patients: one hepatocellular carcinoma and two cutaneous melanoma cases.

About this clone itself: Its antigen is unknown.

Study observations and caveats: Some nonresponders also had low normalized T-cell clonal expansion. Clonal expansion from baseline to week 6 occurred in both CD4+ and CD8+ T cells. Not determined was the antigen specificity of the expanded peripheral T cells.

Losses at the gene ends were 4 bases for V and 1 base for J; bases not matched to a gene: 12. Germline lookup yields CDR1 MGHRA and CDR2 YSYEKL. There are 17 residues in the CDR3. The method was immunoSEQ multiplex PCR; TCRdb's version includes in-frame clones alone and lacks a portion of them. The data hold roughly 40,000 clones, with roughly nine tenths observed a single time. The receptor was derived from an adult with an advanced solid tumor such as melanoma, head and neck, liver or kidney cancer. The chain couples TRBV4-1 to TRBJ1-1, with TRBD1 identical over 7 bases. The material sequenced was CD4+ or CD8+ T cells sorted from blood, taken in a trial of the OX40 agonist ivuxolimab. The chain's CDR3 is CASSPRSFDRANTEAFF. The CDR3 DNA sequence: TGCGCCAGCAGCCCCCGAAGTTTCGACAGGGCGAACACTGAAGCTTTCTTT.